This TCR beta chain is from a study of shared clonotypes between healthy human individuals. The CDR3 is made up of 15 amino acids. Trimming pared 5 bases from V and 5 bases from J, leaving 16 bases between. Germline V CDR1 and CDR2: SGHVS, FQNEAQ. Assay execution took place at the deep level. Sequencing used immunoSEQ multiplex PCR; TCRdb keeps in-frame clones, though not all of them. The data show roughly 2.2 million clones, with around 93% seen just once and 0.37% held by the top ten. Findings and limits, study-wide: The study generally estimated greater richness for naive than memory subsets. Of the naive CD4 clonotypes, 4% to 5% were shared across a handful of donors.

Concerning this clone: Its antigen is not known.

The sequenced material came from naive CD4+ T cells from PBMCs. Subset defined: CD45RA+ positively selected. This receptor was obtained from a man between 18 and 29 years old in good health. Some clones in this sample may be carry-over from other donors' samples. The gene calls are TRBV7-8 and TRBJ1-3; D may be TRBD1 (6 bases). CDR3 sequence reads: CASSGRGARRNTIYF. In nucleotides, the CDR3 is TGTGCCAGCAGCGGAAGGGGGGCGAGGAGAAACACCATATATTTT.